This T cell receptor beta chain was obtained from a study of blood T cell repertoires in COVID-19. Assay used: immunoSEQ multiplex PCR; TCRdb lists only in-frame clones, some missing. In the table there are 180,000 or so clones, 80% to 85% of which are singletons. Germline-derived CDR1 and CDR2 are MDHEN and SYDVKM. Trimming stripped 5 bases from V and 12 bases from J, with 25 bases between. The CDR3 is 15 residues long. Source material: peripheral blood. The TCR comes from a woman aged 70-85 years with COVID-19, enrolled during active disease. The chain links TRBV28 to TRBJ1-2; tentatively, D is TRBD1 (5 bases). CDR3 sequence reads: CASSGFQGSVRAHTF. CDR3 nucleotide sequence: TGTGCCAGCAGTGGGTTCCAGGGCTCGGTCAGGGCTCACACCTTC.